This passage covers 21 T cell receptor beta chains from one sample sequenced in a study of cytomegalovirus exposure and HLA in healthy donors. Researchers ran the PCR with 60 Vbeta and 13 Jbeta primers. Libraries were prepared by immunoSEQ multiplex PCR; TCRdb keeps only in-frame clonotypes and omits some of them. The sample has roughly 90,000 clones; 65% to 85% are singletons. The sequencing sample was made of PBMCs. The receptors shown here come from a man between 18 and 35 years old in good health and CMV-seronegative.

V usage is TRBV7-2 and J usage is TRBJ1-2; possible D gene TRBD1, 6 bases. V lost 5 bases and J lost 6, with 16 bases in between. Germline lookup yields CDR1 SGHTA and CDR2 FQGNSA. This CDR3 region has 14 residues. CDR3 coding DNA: TGTGCCAGCAGCCCACCCGGGACATATCATGGCTACACCTTC. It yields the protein CASSPPGTYHGYTF. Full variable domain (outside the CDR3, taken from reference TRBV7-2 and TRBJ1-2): GAGVSQSPSNKVTEKGKDVELRCDPISGHTALYWYRQSLGQGLEFLIYFQGNSAPDKSGLPSDRFSAERTGGSVSTLTIQRTQQEDSAVYLCASSPPGTYHGYTFGSGTRLTVV.

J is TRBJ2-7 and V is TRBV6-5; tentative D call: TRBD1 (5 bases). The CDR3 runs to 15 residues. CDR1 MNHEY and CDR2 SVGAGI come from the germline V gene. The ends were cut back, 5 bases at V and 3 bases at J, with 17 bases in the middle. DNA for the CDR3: TGTGCCAGCAGTACCCGGACATCTGGGGACTACGAGCAGTACTTC. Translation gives CASSTRTSGDYEQYF.

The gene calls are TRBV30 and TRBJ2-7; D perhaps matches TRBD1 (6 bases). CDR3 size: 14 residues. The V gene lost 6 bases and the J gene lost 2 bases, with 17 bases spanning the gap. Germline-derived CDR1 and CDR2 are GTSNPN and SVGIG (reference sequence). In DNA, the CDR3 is TGTGCCTGCCTAACAGGGCGAATGGCCTACGAGCAGTACTTC. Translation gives CACLTGRMAYEQYF.

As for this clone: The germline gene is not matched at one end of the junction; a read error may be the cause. The CDR3: CASSPTGGADTQYF. CDR3 nucleotides: TGTGCTAGCAGCCCGACAGGGGGCGCAGATACGCAGTATTTT. This chain uses TRBV7-7 with TRBJ2-3, with 10 positions matching TRBD1. Germline lookup yields CDR1 SSHAT and CDR2 FNYEAQ (reference sequence). The CDR3 contains 14 residues.

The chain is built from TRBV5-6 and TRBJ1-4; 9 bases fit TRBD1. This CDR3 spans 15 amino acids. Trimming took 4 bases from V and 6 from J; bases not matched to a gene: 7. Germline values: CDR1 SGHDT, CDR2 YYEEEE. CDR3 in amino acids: CASSIQGARDEKLFF. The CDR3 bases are TGTGCCAGCAGCATACAGGGGGCGCGGGATGAAAAACTGTTTTTT.

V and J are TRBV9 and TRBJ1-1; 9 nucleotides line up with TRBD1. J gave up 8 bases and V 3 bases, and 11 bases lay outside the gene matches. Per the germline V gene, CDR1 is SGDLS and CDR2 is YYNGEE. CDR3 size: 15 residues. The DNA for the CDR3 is TGTGCCAGCAGCGAAGAAGTGGGGGGGACAGGGGAAGCTTTCTTT. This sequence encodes CASSEEVGGTGEAFF.

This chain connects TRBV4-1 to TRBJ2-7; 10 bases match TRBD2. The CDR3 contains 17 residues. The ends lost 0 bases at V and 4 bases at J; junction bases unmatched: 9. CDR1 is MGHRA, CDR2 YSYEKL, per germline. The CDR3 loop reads CASSQDYLAGVAYEQYF. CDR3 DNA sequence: TGCGCCAGCAGCCAAGATTACCTAGCGGGAGTTGCTTACGAGCAGTACTTC.

CDR3 nucleotides: TGTGCCAGCAGCCCAAACAGGGTTAGGCAGATGAACACTGAAGCTTTCTTT. It encodes CASSPNRVRQMNTEAFF. The chain recombines TRBV28 with TRBJ1-1; D is perhaps TRBD1 (6 bases). Deletions cut 6 bases from V and 0 bases from J, with 20 bases between. Germline values: CDR1 MDHEN, CDR2 SYDVKM. The CDR3 length is 17 residues.

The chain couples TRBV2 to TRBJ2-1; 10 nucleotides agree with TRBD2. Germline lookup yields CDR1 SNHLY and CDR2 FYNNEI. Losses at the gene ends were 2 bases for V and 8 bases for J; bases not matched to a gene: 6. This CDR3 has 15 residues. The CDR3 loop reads CASSERLAGVYEQFF. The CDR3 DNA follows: TGTGCCAGCAGTGAACGTCTAGCGGGAGTATATGAGCAGTTCTTC.

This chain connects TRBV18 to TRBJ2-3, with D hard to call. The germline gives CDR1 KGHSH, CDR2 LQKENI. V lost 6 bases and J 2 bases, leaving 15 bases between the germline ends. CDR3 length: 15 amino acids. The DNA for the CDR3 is TGTGCCAGCTCCCCGGTGAGTTCCACCACAGATACGCAGTATTTT. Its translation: CASSPVSSTTDTQYF.

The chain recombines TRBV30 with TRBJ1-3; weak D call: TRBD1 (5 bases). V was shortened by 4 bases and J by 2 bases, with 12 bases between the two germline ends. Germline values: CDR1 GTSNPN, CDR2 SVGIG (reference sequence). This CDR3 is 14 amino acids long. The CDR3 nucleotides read TGTGCCTGGATGGTGGCGGGGCCTGGAAACACCATATATTTT. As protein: CAWMVAGPGNTIYF.

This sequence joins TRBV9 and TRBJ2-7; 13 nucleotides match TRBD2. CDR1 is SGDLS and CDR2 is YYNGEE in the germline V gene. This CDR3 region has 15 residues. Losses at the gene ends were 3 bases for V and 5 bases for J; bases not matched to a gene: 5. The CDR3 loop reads CASSAGTSGAHEQYF. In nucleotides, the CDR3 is TGTGCCAGCAGCGCCGGGACTAGCGGGGCCCACGAGCAGTACTTC. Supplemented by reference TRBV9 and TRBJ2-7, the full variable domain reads DSGVTQTPKHLITATGQRVTLRCSPRSGDLSVYWYQQSLDQGLQFLIQYYNGEERAKGNILERFSAQQFPDLHSELNLSSLELGDSALYFCASSAGTSGAHEQYFGPGTRLTVT.

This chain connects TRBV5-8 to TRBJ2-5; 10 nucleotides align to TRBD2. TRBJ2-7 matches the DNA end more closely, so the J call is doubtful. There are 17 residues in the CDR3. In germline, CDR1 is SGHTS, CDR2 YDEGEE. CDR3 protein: CASSLVVGIAGGHEQYF. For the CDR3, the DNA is TGTGCCAGCAGCTTGGTTGTTGGGATAGCGGGAGGCCACGAGCAGTACTTC.

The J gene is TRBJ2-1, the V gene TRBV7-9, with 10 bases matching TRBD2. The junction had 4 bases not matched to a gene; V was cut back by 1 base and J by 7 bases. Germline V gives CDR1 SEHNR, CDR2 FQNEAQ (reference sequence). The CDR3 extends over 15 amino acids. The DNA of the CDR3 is TGTGCCAGCAGCTTAGTAGCGGGAGGTGGGAATGAGCAGTTCTTC. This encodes CASSLVAGGGNEQFF.

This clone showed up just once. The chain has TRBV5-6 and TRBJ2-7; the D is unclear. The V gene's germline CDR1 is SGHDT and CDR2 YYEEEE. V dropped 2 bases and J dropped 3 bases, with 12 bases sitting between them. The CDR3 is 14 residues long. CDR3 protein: CASSFLGTYYEQYF. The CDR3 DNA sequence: TGTGCCAGCAGCTTCTTGGGCACCTACTACGAGCAGTACTTC.

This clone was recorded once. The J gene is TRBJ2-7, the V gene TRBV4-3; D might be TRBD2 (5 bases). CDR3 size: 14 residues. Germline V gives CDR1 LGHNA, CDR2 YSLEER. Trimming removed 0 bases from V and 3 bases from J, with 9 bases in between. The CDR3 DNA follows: TGCGCCAGCAGCCAAGAAGGCGCGGGCTACGAGCAGTACTTC. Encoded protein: CASSQEGAGYEQYF.

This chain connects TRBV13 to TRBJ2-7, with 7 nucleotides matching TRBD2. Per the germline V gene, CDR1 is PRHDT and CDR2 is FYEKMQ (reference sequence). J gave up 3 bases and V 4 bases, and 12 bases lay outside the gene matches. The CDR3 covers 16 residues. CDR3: CASSSSIAGPNYEQYF. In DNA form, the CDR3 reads TGTGCCAGCAGCTCTTCAATAGCGGGTCCTAACTACGAGCAGTACTTC.

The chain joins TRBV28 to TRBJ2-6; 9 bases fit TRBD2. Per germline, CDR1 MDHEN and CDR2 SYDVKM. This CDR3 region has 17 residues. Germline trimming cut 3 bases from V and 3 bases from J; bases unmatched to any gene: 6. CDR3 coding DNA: TGTGCCAGCAGTTTCGGCGATAGCGGGAGTGGGGCCAACGTCCTGACTTTC. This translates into CASSFGDSGSGANVLTF. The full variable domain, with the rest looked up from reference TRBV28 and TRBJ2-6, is DVKVTQSSRYLVKRTGEKVFLECVQDMDHENMFWYRQDPGLGLRLIYFSYDVKMKEKGDIPEGYSVSREKKERFSLILESASTNQTSMYLCASSFGDSGSGANVLTFGAGSRLTVL.

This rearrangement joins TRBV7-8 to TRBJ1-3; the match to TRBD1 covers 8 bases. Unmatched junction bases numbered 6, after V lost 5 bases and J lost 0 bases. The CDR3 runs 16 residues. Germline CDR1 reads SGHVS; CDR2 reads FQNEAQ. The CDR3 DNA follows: TGTGCCAGCAGCATACAGGGGGGGGCCTCTGGAAACACCATATATTTT. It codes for CASSIQGGASGNTIYF.

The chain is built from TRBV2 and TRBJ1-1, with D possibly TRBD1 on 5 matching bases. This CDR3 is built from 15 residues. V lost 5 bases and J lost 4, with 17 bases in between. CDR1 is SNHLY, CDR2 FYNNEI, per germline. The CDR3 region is CASSQQGEVGTEAFF. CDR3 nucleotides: TGTGCCAGCAGTCAACAAGGGGAGGTTGGCACTGAAGCTTTCTTT.

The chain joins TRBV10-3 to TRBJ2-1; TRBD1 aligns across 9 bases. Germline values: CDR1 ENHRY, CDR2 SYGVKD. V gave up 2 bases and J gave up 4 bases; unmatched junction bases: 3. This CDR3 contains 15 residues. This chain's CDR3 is CAISETDRGYNEQFF. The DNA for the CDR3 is TGTGCCATCAGTGAGACGGACAGGGGTTACAATGAGCAGTTCTTC.